This TCR beta chain stems from a study of cytotoxic CD8 clonotypes in ibrutinib-treated CLL. This clone has more than one count but fewer than ten. Repertoires were generated with immunoSEQ multiplex PCR, while TCRdb's copy carries only in-frame clones and drops some. This sample carries roughly 180,000 clones, 70% to 85% of them seen once, and the ten largest clones take about 4.6%. Sequenced here: PBMCs, sampled after 24 months of ibrutinib treatment. This sequence originates from a human donor with chronic lymphocytic leukemia.

The CDR3 sequence is CASSADGGANTEAFF. As DNA, the CDR3 is TGTGCCAGCAGTGCGGACGGAGGAGCGAACACTGAAGCTTTCTTT. V and J are TRBV6-1 and TRBJ1-1; no firm D call. Per the germline V gene, CDR1 is MNHNS and CDR2 is SASEGT. V lost 4 bases and J lost 1, with 13 bases in between. The CDR3 extends over 15 amino acids.